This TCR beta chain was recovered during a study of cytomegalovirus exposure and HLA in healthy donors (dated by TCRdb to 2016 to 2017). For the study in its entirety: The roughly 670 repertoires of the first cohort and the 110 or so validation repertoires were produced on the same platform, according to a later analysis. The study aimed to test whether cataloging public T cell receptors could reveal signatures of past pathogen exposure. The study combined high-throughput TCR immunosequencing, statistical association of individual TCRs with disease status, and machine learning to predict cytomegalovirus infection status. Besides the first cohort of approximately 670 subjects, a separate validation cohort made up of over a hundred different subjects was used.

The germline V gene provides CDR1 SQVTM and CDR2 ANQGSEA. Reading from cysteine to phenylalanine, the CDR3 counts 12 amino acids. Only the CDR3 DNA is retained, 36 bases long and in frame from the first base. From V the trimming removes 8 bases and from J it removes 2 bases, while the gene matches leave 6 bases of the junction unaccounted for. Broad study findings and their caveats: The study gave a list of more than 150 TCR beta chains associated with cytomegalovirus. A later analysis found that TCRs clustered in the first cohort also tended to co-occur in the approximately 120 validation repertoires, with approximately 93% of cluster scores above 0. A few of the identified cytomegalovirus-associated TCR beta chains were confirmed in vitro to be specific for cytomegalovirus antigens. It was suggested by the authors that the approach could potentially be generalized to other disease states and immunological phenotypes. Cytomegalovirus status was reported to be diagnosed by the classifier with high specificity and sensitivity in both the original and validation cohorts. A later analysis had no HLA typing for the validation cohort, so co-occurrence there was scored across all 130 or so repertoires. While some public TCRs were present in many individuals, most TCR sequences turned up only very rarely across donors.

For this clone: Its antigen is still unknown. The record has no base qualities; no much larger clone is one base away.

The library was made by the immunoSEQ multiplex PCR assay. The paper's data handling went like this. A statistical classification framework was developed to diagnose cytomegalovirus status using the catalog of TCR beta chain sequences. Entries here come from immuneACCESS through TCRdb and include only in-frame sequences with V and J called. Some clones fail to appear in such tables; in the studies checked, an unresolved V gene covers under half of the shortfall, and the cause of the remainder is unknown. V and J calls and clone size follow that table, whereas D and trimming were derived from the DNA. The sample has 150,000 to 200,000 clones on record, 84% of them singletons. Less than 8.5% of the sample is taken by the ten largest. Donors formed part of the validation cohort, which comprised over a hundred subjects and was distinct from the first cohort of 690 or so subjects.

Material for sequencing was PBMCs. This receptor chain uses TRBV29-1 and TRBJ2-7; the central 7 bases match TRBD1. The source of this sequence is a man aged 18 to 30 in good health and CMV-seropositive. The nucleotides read TGCAGCTTCCGGGACAGAACCTACGAGCAGTACTTC. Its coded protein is CSFRDRTYEQYF.